The clone carrying this T cell receptor beta chain was seen more than once but under ten times. These data originate in a study of cytomegalovirus exposure and HLA in healthy donors. The PCR used 60 Vbeta and 13 Jbeta primers. The table came from immunoSEQ multiplex PCR; TCRdb's copy has only in-frame clones and leaves some out. The sample comprises under 130,000 clones, 12% of which are singletons, and approximately 15% rests with the top ten. The receptor was isolated from a man in his forties in good health and CMV-seropositive. Sequences were obtained from PBMCs.

CDR3 protein: CASSLSENYGYTF. The CDR3 region has the DNA TGTGCCAGCAGCTTGAGTGAGAACTATGGCTACACCTTC. This rearrangement joins TRBV5-5 to TRBJ1-2; D gene unclear. V lost 1 base and J 2 bases, leaving 6 bases between the germline ends. The CDR3 is 13 amino acids. Germline CDR1 SGHKS, CDR2 YYEKEE (reference sequence).